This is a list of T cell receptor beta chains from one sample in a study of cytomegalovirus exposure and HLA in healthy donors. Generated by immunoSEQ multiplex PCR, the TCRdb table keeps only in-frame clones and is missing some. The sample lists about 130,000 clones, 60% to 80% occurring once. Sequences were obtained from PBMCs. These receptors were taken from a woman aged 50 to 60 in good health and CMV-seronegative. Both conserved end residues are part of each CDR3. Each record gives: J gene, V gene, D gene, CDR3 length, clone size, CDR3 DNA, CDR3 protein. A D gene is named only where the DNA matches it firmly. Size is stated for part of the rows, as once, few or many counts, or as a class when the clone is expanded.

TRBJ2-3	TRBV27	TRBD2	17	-	TGTGCCAGCAGTTTATTACTAGCGGGAGGGCCCGCAGATACGCAGTATTTT	CASSLLLAGGPADTQYF
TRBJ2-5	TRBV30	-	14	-	TGTGCCTGGAGTGTTGCTAGTAATGGTGAGACCCAGTACTTC	CAWSVASNGETQYF
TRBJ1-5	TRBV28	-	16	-	TGTGCCAGCAGTTCACCCCAGGGGAATAGCAATCAGCCCCAGCATTTT	CASSSPQGNSNQPQHF
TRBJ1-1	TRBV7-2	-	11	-	TGTGCCAGTCAGTGGTACACTGAAGCTTTCTTT	CASQWYTEAFF
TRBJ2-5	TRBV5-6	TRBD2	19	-	TGTGCCAGCAGCTTCGCGGGGGAGAGGGTTAGGGGAGCCCAAGAGACCCAGTACTTC	CASSFAGERVRGAQETQYF
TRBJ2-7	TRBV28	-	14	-	TGTGCCAGCAGCACGGGGAGGATCCCCCACGAGCAGTACTTC	CASSTGRIPHEQYF
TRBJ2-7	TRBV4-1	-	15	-	TGCGCCAGCAGCCAAGGGCGCCAGGAGGTTTACGAGCAGTACTTC	CASSQGRQEVYEQYF
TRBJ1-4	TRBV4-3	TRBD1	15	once	TGCGCCAGCAGCCCTCACACAGGGGCTAATGAAAAACTGTTTTTT	CASSPHTGANEKLFF
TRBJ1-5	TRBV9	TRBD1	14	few	TGTGCCAGCAGCCCCGGACAGGGTGGACAGCCCCAGCATTTT	CASSPGQGGQPQHF
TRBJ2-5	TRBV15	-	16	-	TGTGCCACCAGCAGAGATGGGCGGGGAAGTTGGGAGACCCAGTACTTC	CATSRDGRGSWETQYF
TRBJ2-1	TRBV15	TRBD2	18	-	TGTGCCACCAGCAGGACCTTACCGGGACTAGCGGGAGTCGGTGAGCAGTTCTTC	CATSRTLPGLAGVGEQFF
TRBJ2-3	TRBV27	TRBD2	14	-	TGTGCCAGCAAGCTAGCGGGAAGCACAGATACGCAGTATTTT	CASKLAGSTDTQYF
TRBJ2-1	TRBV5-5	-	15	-	TGTGCCAGCAGCCGGGAACTTAACACCTACAATGAGCAGTTCTTC	CASSRELNTYNEQFF
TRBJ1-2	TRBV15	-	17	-	TGTGCCACCAGCACCGGGACAATACAGCTCGGTGTAATGGGCTACACCTTC	CATSTGTIQLGVMGYTF
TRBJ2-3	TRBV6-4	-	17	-	TGTGCCAGCAGCTCCTACCCACAGGGATCAAGATTAGATACGCAGTATTTT	CASSSYPQGSRLDTQYF
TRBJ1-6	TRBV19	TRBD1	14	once	TGTGCCAGTAGGACCGGGACAGGGAATTCACCCCTCCACTTT	CASRTGTGNSPLHF
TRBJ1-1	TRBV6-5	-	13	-	TGTGCCAGCAGTTCGCCAAGGGAGGCTGAAGCTTTCTTT	CASSSPREAEAFF
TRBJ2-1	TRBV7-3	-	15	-	TGTGCCAGCAGCCCACAGGGGACTAGTCCCCATGAGCAGTTCTTC	CASSPQGTSPHEQFF